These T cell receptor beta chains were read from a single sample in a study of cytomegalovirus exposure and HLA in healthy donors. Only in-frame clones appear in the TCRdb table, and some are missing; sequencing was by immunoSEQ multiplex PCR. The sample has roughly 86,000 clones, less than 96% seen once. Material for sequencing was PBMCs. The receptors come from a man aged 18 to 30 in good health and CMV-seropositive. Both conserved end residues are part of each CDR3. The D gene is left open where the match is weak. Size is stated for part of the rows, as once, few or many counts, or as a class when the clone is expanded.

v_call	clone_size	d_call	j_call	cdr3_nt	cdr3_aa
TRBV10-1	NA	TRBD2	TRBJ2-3	TGCGCCAGCCGCCATCTAGCGGGGGTTTTCACAGATACGCAGTATTTT	CASRHLAGVFTDTQYF
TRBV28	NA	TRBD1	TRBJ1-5	TGTGCCAGCAGGCCGGGACAGGGATTTTGGAGCAATCAGCCCCAGCATTTT	CASRPGQGFWSNQPQHF
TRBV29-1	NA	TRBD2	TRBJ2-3	TGCAGCGTTGCTAGGACTAGCCAGAGCACAGATACGCAGTATTTT	CSVARTSQSTDTQYF
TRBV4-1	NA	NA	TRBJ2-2	TGCGCCAGCAGTCCAAGAAGTTGGGGGCCAAACACCGGGGAGCTGTTTTTT	CASSPRSWGPNTGELFF
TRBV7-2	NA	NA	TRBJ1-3	TGTGCCAGCAGCTTAACAGTCTCTGGAAACACCATATATTTT	CASSLTVSGNTIYF
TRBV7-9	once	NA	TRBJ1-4	TGTGCCAGCAGCTTTATCCCAGAAAATGAAAAACTGTTTTTT	CASSFIPENEKLFF
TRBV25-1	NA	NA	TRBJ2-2	TGTGCCAGCAGTGGGGGTAGCGCTAACACCGGGGAGCTGTTTTTT	CASSGGSANTGELFF
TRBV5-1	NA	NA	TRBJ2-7	TGCGCCAGCAGGTTACAGGAGTACGAGCAGTACTTC	CASRLQEYEQYF
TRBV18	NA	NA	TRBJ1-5	TGTGCCAGCTCACTCGAGACAGACAATCAGCCCCAGCATTTT	CASSLETDNQPQHF
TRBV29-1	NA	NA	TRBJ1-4	TGCAGCGCCCAGGCAAGTGATATCGGTGAAAAACTGTTTTTT	CSAQASDIGEKLFF